This entry lists 21 T cell receptor beta chains sequenced from one sample in a study of blood T cell repertoires in COVID-19. TCRdb's table, derived via immunoSEQ multiplex PCR, lists solely in-frame clones and lacks some. The data show fewer than 85,000 clones, over 65% seen once. The source material was peripheral blood. All receptors come from a woman in her 70s with acute or convalescent COVID-19.

This clone showed up just a few times. The V gene is TRBV4-2, the J gene TRBJ1-2; D call uncertain. Germline CDR1 LGHNA, CDR2 YNFKEQ. V was shortened by 5 bases and J by 1 base, with 11 bases between the two germline ends. The CDR3 has 14 amino acids. This chain's CDR3 is CASSAGSLNYGYTF. The CDR3 coding sequence is TGTGCCAGCAGCGCGGGCAGCCTTAACTATGGCTACACCTTC.

The V gene is TRBV5-1, the J gene TRBJ2-1, with TRBD2 identical over 9 bases. Germline CDR1 and CDR2: SGHRS and YFSETQ. CDR3 size: 16 residues. J was trimmed by 3 bases and V by 4 bases; bases with no gene match: 8. As DNA, the CDR3 is TGCGCCAGCAGCCTGGAGGGGACTAGCAACTACAATGAGCAGTTCTTC. This encodes CASSLEGTSNYNEQFF.

This clone was seen more than once but under ten times. The chain is built from TRBV6-5 and TRBJ2-7, with D perhaps matching TRBD2 (5 bases). CDR3 length: 14 amino acids. The germline V and J ends were trimmed by 6 bases and 0 bases, with 12 bases remaining between them. Germline assignment: CDR1 MNHEY and CDR2 SVGAGI. CDR3 amino acids: CASRISGSSYEQYF. The CDR3 DNA reads as TGTGCCAGCAGGATAAGCGGAAGCTCCTACGAGCAGTACTTC.

This clone was counted once. This chain connects TRBV2 to TRBJ1-2; D is unclear. Deletions cut 1 base from V and 1 base from J, with 7 bases between. CDR1 and CDR2 from the germline V gene are SNHLY and FYNNEI. The CDR3 is 14 amino acids. The CDR3 here is CASSEVGVNYGYTF. As DNA, the CDR3 is TGTGCCAGCAGTGAAGTCGGGGTTAACTATGGCTACACCTTC.

This sequence joins TRBV29-1 and TRBJ2-1, with a tentative D call TRBD1 (7 bases). CDR3 length equals 13 residues. CDR1 SQVTM and CDR2 ANQGSEA come from the germline V gene. V lost 6 bases and J 7 bases, leaving 16 bases between the germline ends. CDR3 coding DNA: TGCAGCGTCCCAGGGGGGAGAGGTAATGAGCAGTTCTTC. It codes for CSVPGGRGNEQFF.

The CDR3 protein is CASSPKGTGRSSGNTIYF. The CDR3 DNA reads as TGTGCCAGCAGCCCTAAAGGGACAGGGAGGTCCTCTGGAAACACCATATATTTT. This chain connects TRBV7-2 to TRBJ1-3; 9 positions match TRBD1. The CDR3 runs to 18 residues. Losses at the gene ends were 5 bases for V and 0 bases for J; bases not matched to a gene: 11. Germline assignment: CDR1 SGHTA and CDR2 FQGNSA.

This chain's CDR3 is CASMRGSYNSPLHF. CDR3 DNA: TGTGCCAGCATGCGGGGATCCTATAATTCACCCCTCCACTTT. The gene calls are TRBV25-1 and TRBJ1-6; D ambiguous. This CDR3 is built from 14 residues. Germline CDR1 and CDR2: MGHDK and SYGVNS. Trimming removed 7 bases from V and 1 base from J, with 8 bases in between.

This chain connects TRBV6-5 to TRBJ2-7, with TRBD1 matching over 7 bases. This CDR3 is built from 14 residues. From germline, CDR1 is MNHEY and CDR2 SVGAGI. Germline trimming cut 8 bases from V and 1 base from J; bases unmatched to any gene: 8. CDR3: CASLSPGQSYEQYF. CDR3 in DNA: TGTGCCAGCCTTTCCCCGGGACAGTCCTACGAGCAGTACTTC.

The table lists this clone with a few counts. The CDR3 sequence: CASSIRSGRVENTEAFF. The CDR3 DNA follows: TGTGCCAGTAGTATAAGGTCGGGCAGGGTGGAGAACACTGAAGCTTTCTTT. This sequence joins TRBV19 and TRBJ1-1, with D tentatively TRBD1 (5 bases). CDR1 and CDR2 from the germline V gene are LNHDA and SQIVND (reference sequence). The CDR3 totals 17 residues. Trimming removed 2 bases at V and 1 base at J, with 17 bases between.

This chain uses TRBV28 with TRBJ1-3, with unresolved D. This CDR3 spans 16 amino acids. Germline CDR1 MDHEN, CDR2 SYDVKM. V lost 5 bases, J lost 4 bases, and 18 bases lay in between. Here the CDR3 DNA reads TGTGCCAGCAGTCGGGGAAGGAGAGTGGGGGGAAACACCATATATTTT. This gives the protein CASSRGRRVGGNTIYF.

This clone was seen once. V usage is TRBV30 and J usage is TRBJ1-1; no clear D gene. The CDR3 runs to 13 residues. Germline CDR1 and CDR2: GTSNPN and SVGIG (reference sequence). Trimming shortened V by 0 bases and J by 5 bases, and 10 bases separated the two germline ends. Here the CDR3 reads CAWSVRPETEAFF. The CDR3 DNA reads as TGTGCCTGGAGTGTTCGGCCGGAGACTGAAGCTTTCTTT.

The count of this clone is one. The genes are TRBV11-2 and TRBJ1-3; TRBD1 matches at 7 bases. The V segment lost 6 bases and the J segment 0 bases; nucleotides outside the gene matches: 5. Looked up from germline, CDR1 is SGHAT and CDR2 is FQNNGV. This CDR3 is 15 amino acids long. CDR3 coding DNA: TGTGCCAGCAGGTTCGACAGGGCCTCTGGAAACACCATATATTTT. Protein: CASRFDRASGNTIYF.

The rearrangement uses TRBV27 and TRBJ1-3; perhaps TRBD1 as D (6 bases). Trimming cost V 3 bases and J 0 bases, with 15 bases left between them. The length of the CDR3 is 17 residues. CDR1 MNHEY and CDR2 SMNVEV come from the germline V gene (reference sequence). Written as DNA, the CDR3 is TGTGCCAGCAGTTTGACATACCCGGACAGCTCTGGAAACACCATATATTTT. Protein: CASSLTYPDSSGNTIYF.

The chain is built from TRBV7-2 and TRBJ2-7; 9 bases are a match to TRBD1. Germline CDR1 and CDR2: SGHTA and FQGNSA. V shed 3 bases and J 2 bases; nucleotides not matched to a gene: 5. The CDR3 runs to 15 residues. This CDR3 reads CASSLDRGETYEQYF. The CDR3 DNA is TGTGCCAGCAGCTTGGACAGGGGCGAGACCTACGAGCAGTACTTC.

V is TRBV14 and J is TRBJ2-2, with TRBD1 matching 7 bases. Unmatched junction bases numbered 7, after V lost 8 bases and J lost 4 bases. There are 14 residues in the CDR3. Germline V CDR1 and CDR2: SGHDN, FVKESK. The CDR3 coding sequence is TGTGCCAGCGGACAGGAGGATTTCACCGGGGAGCTGTTTTTT. It specifies CASGQEDFTGELFF.

CDR3 DNA sequence: TGTGCCAGCAGCCTAGGGACAGGGTGGACAGATACGCAGTATTTT. Translated, it gives CASSLGTGWTDTQYF. The chain has TRBV11-3 and TRBJ2-3; 9 bases line up with TRBD1. The CDR3 spans 15 residues. Germline CDR1 reads SGHNT; CDR2 reads YENEEA. The J segment lost 3 bases and the V segment lost 5 bases, leaving 6 bases of the junction unmatched.

As DNA, the CDR3 is TGCGCCAGCAGCTTGGGGACGACAGGGGTACAGGGTGGCTACACCTTC. Translated, it gives CASSLGTTGVQGGYTF. The V and J genes are TRBV5-1 and TRBJ1-2; 8 bases agree with TRBD1. With V trimmed by 0 bases and J by 7 bases, 11 bases remained unmatched. Germline V lookup: CDR1 SGHRS, CDR2 YFSETQ. This CDR3 has 16 amino acids.

This sequence joins TRBV5-4 and TRBJ2-6; a possible D gene is TRBD1 (6 bases). This CDR3 has 16 residues. Germline values: CDR1 SGHNT, CDR2 YYREEE (reference sequence). The ends were cut back, 3 bases at V and 0 bases at J, with 10 bases in the middle. CDR3 in amino acids: CASSSGQISGANVLTF. The CDR3 nucleotides are TGTGCCAGCAGCTCGGGACAAATCTCTGGGGCCAACGTCCTGACTTTC.

This clone came up once. The CDR3 DNA reads TGTGCCAGCAGATTTACAGGACAGAACTATGGCTACACCTTC. Translation gives CASRFTGQNYGYTF. The chain employs TRBV2 and TRBJ1-2, with D perhaps TRBD1 (6 bases). The V gene's germline CDR1 is SNHLY and CDR2 FYNNEI. The germline V and J ends were trimmed by 6 bases and 2 bases, with 13 bases remaining between them. This CDR3 has 14 amino acids.

Of note for this clone: Germline is not matched at one junction end, which may reflect a read error. The CDR3 DNA follows: TGTGCCAGCAGCTTATCGATTGTAGCCAATCAGCCCCAGCATTTT. Encoded protein: CASSLSIVANQPQHF. This chain joins TRBV27 and TRBJ1-5; D unclear. The CDR3 extends over 15 amino acids. Germline V CDR1 and CDR2: MNHEY, SMNVEV (reference sequence).

The gene calls are TRBV7-9 and TRBJ2-6; TRBD1 might be the D (5 bases). V was pared by 1 base and J by 4 bases, with 8 bases between. CDR1 is SEHNR and CDR2 is FQNEAQ in the germline V gene (reference sequence). The CDR3 is 15 residues long. The CDR3 protein is CASSLVGVGANVLTF. The DNA of the CDR3 is TGTGCCAGCAGCTTAGTAGGGGTCGGGGCCAACGTCCTGACTTTC.